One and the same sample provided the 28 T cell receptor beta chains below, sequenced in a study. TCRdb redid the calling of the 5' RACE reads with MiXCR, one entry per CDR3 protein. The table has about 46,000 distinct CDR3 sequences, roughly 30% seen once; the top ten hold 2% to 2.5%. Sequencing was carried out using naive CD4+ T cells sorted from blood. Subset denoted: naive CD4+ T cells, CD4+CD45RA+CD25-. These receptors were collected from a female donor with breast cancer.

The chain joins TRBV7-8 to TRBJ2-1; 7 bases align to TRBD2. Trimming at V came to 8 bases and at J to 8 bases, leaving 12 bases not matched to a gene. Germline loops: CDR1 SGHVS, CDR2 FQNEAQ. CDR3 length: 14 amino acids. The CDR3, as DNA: TGTGCCAGCCACGAGGGCGGGAGTTCGTATGAGCAGTTCTTC. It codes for CASHEGGSSYEQFF.

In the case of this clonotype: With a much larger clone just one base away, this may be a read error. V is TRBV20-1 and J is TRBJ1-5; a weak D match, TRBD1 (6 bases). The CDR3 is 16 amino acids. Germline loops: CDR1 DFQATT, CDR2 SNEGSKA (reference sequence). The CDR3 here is CSATAGWPGADQPRHF. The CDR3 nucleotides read TGCAGTGCAACTGCCGGCTGGCCGGGGGCCGATCAGCCCCGGCATTTT.

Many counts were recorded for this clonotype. CDR3 DNA: TGTGCCAGCAGTTTAAGTTTGGGGGGGAAAGAGACCCAGTACTTC. Translation gives CASSLSLGGKETQYF. The V and J genes are TRBV12-3 or TRBV12-4 and TRBJ2-5, with 7 bases that match TRBD2. This CDR3 comprises 15 residues. Unmatched junction bases numbered 6, after V lost 2 bases and J lost 3 bases.

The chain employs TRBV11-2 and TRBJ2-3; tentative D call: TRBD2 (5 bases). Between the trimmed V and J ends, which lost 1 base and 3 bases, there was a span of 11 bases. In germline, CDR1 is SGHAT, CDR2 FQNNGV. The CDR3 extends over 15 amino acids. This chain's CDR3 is CASSLGPRETDTQYF. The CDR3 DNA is TGTGCCAGCAGCTTAGGCCCGAGGGAGACAGATACGCAGTATTTT.

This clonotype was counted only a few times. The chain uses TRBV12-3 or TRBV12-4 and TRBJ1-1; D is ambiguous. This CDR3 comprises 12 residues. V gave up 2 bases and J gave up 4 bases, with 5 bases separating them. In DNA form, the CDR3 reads TGTGCCAGCAGTTTACGCAGCACTGAAGCTTTCTTT. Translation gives CASSLRSTEAFF.

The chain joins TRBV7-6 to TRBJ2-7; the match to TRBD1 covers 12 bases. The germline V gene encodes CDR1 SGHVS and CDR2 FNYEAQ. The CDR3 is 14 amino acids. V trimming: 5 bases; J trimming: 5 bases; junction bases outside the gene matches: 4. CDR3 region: CASSAGTGGDEQYF. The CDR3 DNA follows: TGTGCCAGCAGCGCCGGGACAGGGGGCGACGAGCAGTACTTC.

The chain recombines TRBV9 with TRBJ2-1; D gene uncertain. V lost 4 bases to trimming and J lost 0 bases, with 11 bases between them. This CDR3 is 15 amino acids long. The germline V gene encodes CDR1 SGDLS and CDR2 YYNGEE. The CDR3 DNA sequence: TGTGCCAGCAGCCCGAGCCAGCGCTCCTACAATGAGCAGTTCTTC. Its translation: CASSPSQRSYNEQFF.

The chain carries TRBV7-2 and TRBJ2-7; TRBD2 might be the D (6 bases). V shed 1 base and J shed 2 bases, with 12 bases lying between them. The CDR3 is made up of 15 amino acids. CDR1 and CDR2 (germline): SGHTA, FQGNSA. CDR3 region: CASSLGSSVPYEQYF. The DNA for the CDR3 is TGTGCCAGCAGCTTAGGCTCTAGCGTCCCCTACGAGCAGTACTTC.

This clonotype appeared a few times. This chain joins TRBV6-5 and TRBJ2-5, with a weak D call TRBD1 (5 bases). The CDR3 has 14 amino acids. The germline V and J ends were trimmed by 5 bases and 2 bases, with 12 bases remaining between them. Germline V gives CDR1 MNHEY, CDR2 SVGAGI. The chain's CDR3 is CASSKRQLQETQYF. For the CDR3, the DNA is TGTGCCAGCAGTAAACGACAGCTACAAGAGACCCAGTACTTC.

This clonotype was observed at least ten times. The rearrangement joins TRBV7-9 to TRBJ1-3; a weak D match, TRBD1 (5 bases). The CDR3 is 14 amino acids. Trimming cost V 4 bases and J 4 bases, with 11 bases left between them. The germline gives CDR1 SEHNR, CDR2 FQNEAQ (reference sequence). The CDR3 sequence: CASSSFRGGNTIYF. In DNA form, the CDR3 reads TGTGCCAGCAGCTCCTTTAGGGGAGGAAACACCATATATTTT.

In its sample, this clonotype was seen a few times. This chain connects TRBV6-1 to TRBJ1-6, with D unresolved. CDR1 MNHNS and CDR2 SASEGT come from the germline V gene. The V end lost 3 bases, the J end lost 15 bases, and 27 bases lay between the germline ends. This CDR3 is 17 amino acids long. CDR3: CASSDLLGPVKGKLLHF. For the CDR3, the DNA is TGTGCCAGCAGTGACCTTCTCGGACCCGTTAAGGGCAAGCTCCTCCACTTT.

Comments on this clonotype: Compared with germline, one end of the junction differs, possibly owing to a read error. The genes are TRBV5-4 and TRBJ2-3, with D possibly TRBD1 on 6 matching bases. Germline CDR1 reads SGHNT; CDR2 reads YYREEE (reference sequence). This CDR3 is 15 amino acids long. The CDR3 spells CAGSLGAGPTDTQYF. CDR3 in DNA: TGTGCCGGCAGCTTGGGGGCGGGCCCCACAGATACGCAGTATTTT.

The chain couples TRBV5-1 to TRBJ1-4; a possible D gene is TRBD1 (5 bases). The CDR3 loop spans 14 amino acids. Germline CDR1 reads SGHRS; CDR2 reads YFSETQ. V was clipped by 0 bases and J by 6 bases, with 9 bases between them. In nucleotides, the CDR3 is TGCGCCAGCAGCTTGGTTGAAGGGGATGAAAAACTGTTTTTT. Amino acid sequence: CASSLVEGDEKLFF.

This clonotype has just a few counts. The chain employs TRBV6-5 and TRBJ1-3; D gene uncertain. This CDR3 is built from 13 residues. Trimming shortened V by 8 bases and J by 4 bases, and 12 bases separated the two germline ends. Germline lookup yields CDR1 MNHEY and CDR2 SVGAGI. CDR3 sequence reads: CASGPRAGNTIYF. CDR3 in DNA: TGTGCCAGCGGGCCGCGGGCCGGAAACACCATATATTTT.

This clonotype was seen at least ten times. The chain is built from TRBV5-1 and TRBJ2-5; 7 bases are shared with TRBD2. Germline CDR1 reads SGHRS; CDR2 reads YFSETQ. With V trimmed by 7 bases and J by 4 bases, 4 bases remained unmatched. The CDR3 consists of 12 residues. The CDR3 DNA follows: TGCGCCAGCTCGACGGGAGGAGAGACCCAGTACTTC. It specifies CASSTGGETQYF.

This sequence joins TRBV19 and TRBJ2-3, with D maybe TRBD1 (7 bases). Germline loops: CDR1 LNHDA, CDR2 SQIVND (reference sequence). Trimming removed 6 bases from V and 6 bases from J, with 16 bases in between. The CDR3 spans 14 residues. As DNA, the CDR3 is TGTGCCAGTAGACAGGAGGGGGCAGCGGATACGCAGTATTTT. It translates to CASRQEGAADTQYF. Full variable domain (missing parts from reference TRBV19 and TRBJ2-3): DGGITQSPKYLFRKEGQNVTLSCEQNLNHDAMYWYRQDPGQGLRLIYYSQIVNDFQKGDIAEGYSVSREKKESFPLTVTSAQKNPTAFYLCASRQEGAADTQYFGPGTRLTVL.

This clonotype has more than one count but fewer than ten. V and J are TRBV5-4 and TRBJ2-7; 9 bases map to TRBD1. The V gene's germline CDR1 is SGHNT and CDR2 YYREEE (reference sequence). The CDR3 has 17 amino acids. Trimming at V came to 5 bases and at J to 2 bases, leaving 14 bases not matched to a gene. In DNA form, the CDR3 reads TGTGCCAGCAGTAAAAACCGTCCCGGGACAGGGACCTACGAGCAGTACTTC. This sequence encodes CASSKNRPGTGTYEQYF.

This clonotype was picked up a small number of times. The CDR3 protein is CASTGRLNTEAFF. The CDR3 DNA follows: TGTGCCAGCACCGGCAGGTTGAACACTGAAGCTTTCTTT. V usage is TRBV6-1 and J usage is TRBJ1-1; D remains ambiguous. Germline V CDR1 and CDR2: MNHNS, SASEGT. The CDR3 contains 13 residues. The ends were cut back, 7 bases at V and 0 bases at J, with 9 bases in the middle.

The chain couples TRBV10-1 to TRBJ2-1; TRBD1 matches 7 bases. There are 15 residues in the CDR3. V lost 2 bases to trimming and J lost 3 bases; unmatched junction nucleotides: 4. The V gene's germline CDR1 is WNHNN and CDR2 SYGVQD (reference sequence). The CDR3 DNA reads TGCGCCAGCAGTGAGAGACAGGGTGGCTACAATGAGCAGTTCTTC. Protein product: CASSERQGGYNEQFF.

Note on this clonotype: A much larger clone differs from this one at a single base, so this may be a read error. The DNA of the CDR3 is TGTGCCAGCAGCAGACATAGCGGCTGCGAGCAGTACTTC. Translated, it gives CASSRHSGCEQYF. V gene TRBV4-2 combines with J gene TRBJ2-7; D possibly corresponds to TRBD2 (6 bases). The V gene's germline CDR1 is LGHNA and CDR2 YNFKEQ. This CDR3 comprises 13 residues. The germline V and J ends were trimmed by 5 bases and 6 bases, with 14 bases remaining between them.

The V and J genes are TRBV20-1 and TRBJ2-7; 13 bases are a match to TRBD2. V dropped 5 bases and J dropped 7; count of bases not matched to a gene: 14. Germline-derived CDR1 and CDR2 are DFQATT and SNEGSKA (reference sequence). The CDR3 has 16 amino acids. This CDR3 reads CSAHPLLAGGPGEQYF. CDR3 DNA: TGCAGTGCTCATCCCCTACTAGCGGGAGGGCCGGGGGAGCAGTACTTC.

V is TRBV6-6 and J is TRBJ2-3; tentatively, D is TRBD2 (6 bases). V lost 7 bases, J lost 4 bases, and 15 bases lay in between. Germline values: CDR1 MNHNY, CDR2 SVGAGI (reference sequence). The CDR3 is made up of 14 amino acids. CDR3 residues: CASKGRTKADTQYF. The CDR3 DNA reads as TGTGCCAGCAAGGGGAGGACTAAGGCAGATACGCAGTATTTT.

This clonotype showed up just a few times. CDR3 sequence: CSANRGGDTQYF. CDR3 coding DNA: TGCAGCGCAAACAGGGGTGGAGATACGCAGTATTTT. J is TRBJ2-3 and V is TRBV29-1, with 7 bases fitting TRBD1. Trimming cost V 7 bases and J 5 bases; bases outside gene matches: 6. The germline V gene has CDR1 SQVTM and CDR2 ANQGSEA. The CDR3 length is 12 residues.

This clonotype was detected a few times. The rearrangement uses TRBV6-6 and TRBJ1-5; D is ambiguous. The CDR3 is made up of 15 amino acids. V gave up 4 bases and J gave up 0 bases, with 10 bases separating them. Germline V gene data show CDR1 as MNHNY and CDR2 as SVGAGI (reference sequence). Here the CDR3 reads CASSSTVNSNQPQHF. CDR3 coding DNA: TGTGCCAGCAGTTCAACGGTTAATAGCAATCAGCCCCAGCATTTT.

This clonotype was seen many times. CDR3 amino acids: CSARRGIWGGRTLGYTF. The CDR3 DNA is TGCAGTGCTAGAAGAGGGATTTGGGGGGGGAGAACCCTTGGCTACACCTTC. The gene calls are TRBV20-1 and TRBJ1-2; D is possibly TRBD1 (5 bases). The V end lost 2 bases, the J end lost 7 bases, and 26 bases lay between the germline ends. Germline CDR1 DFQATT, CDR2 SNEGSKA (reference sequence). This CDR3 is 17 amino acids long.

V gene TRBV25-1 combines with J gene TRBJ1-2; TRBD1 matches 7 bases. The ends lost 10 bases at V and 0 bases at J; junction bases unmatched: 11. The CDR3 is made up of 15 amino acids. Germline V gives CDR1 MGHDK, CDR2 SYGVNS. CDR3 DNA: TGTGCCAACCCGGGACAGAAAAAGACTAACTATGGCTACACCTTC. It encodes CANPGQKKTNYGYTF.

This CDR3 is CASSRDRDTGELFF. The DNA for the CDR3 is TGTGCCAGCAGCCGGGACAGGGACACCGGGGAGCTGTTTTTT. This chain uses TRBV4-2 with TRBJ2-2; 9 positions agree with TRBD1. J gave up 3 bases and V 4 bases, and 0 bases lay outside the gene matches. Germline CDR1 and CDR2: LGHNA and YNFKEQ. The CDR3 contains 14 residues.

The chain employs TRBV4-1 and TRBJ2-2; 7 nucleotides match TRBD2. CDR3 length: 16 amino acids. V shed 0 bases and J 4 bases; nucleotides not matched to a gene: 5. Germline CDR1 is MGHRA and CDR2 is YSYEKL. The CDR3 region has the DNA TGCGCCAGCAGCCAAGAGGCGGGAGCGATCACCGGGGAGCTGTTTTTT. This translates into CASSQEAGAITGELFF.